This T cell receptor (beta chain) was obtained from a study of response to subunit inactivated influenza vaccine. The CDR3 is 15 residues long. CDR1 LGHNA and CDR2 YSLEER come from the germline V gene. J gave up 14 bases and V 0 bases, and 11 bases lay outside the gene matches. Via MiXCR, TCRdb re-called the RT-PCR reads, giving one row per CDR3 protein. The data contain roughly 540,000 distinct CDR3 sequences, roughly 23% of them singletons. These same records also appear under a second study, on T cells expressing NK-cell markers. Turning to that study: Synthesis of TCR beta cDNA relied on 5'RACE template switching carrying UMIs. TCR beta repertoires came from sorted CD3+CD56+NKG2C+, CD3+CD56+NKG2C- and CD3+CD56-NKG2C+ T cells. The study sequenced eight donors, seven HCMV-seropositive and one seronegative. Sorting in several experiments was restricted by an anti-gamma-delta TCR antibody to alpha-beta TCR T cells. Specificity for HCMV among expanded NKG2C+ T cell clones was not established.

This TCR derives from a man between 50 and 59 years old who received an inactivated influenza vaccine. Sequencing was performed on CD4+ T cells sorted from PBMCs, taken roughly 13 days after vaccination. The genes are TRBV4-3 and TRBJ2-3, with 10 positions matching TRBD2. CDR3 in amino acids: CASSQDWVAGGPPYF. The CDR3 DNA is TGCGCCAGCAGCCAAGATTGGGTAGCGGGAGGTCCCCCGTATTTT.